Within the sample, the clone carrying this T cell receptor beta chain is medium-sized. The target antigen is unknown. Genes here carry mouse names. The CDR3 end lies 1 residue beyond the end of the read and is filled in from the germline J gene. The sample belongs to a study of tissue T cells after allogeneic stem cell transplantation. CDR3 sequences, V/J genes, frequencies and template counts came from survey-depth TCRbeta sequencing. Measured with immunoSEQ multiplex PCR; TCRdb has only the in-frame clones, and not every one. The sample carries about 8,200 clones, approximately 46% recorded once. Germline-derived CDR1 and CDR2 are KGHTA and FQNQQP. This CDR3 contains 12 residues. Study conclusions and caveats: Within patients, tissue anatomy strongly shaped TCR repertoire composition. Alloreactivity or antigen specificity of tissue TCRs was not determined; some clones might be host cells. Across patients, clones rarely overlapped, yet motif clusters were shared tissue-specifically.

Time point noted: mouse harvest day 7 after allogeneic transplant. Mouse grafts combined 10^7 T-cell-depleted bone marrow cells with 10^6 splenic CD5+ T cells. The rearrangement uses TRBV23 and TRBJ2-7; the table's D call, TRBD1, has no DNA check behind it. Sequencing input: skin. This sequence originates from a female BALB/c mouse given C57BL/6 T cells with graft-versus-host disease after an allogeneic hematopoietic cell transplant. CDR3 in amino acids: CSSSPGGGEQYF. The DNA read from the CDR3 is TGCTCCAGCAGTCCAGGGGGCGGCGAACAGTAC.